This T cell receptor (beta chain) was obtained from a study of brain T cells in children with intractable seizures. This clone has only a few counts. Its antigen remains unknown. Only cases whose brain tissue showed the highest T cell transcript signatures were sequenced. Study-level findings and limits: Pre-surgery blood may have been undersampled, hiding some clones. Only CDR3 sequence similarity suggested viral specificity, without known HCMV serostatus.

There are 14 residues in the CDR3. V dropped 4 bases and J dropped 1 base, with 11 bases sitting between them. Germline V lookup: CDR1 SEHNR, CDR2 FQNEAQ (reference sequence). The data were produced by immunoSEQ multiplex PCR, yet TCRdb's version contains in-frame clones alone and is incomplete. The table includes 110,000 or so clones, approximately 94% detected once. The sample was peripheral blood, taken at surgery. The chain carries TRBV7-9 and TRBJ2-7; the D gene is possibly TRBD2 (5 bases). The receptor was isolated from a boy under two years old with hemimegalencephaly and intractable seizures. In DNA form, the CDR3 reads TGTGCCAGCAGCTACGTCGAGCGGTCCTACGAGCAGTACTTC. This encodes CASSYVERSYEQYF. Drawing the rest from reference TRBV7-9 and TRBJ2-7, the complete variable domain is DTGVSQNPRHKITKRGQNVTFRCDPISEHNRLYWYRQTLGQGPEFLTYFQNEAQLEKSRLLSDRFSAERPKGSFSTLEIQRTEQGDSAMYLCASSYVERSYEQYFGPGTRLTVT.